The 19 T cell receptor beta chains below come from one sample, sequenced in a study of blood T cell repertoires in COVID-19. Data came from immunoSEQ multiplex PCR; TCRdb stores just in-frame clones and leaves some out. The sample yields 270,000 or so clones, 82% seen once. The sequencing sample was made of peripheral blood. These receptors all come from a woman younger than 35 with acute or convalescent COVID-19.

The J gene is TRBJ2-7, the V gene TRBV30, with TRBD2 matching 14 bases. Germline CDR1 reads GTSNPN; CDR2 reads SVGIG (reference sequence). This CDR3 is built from 17 residues. The V gene end was trimmed by 0 bases and the J gene end by 9 bases; junction bases not matched to a gene: 13. CDR3 loop: CAWSVRRTSGRSSSQYF. CDR3 bases: TGTGCCTGGAGTGTACGGCGGACTAGCGGGAGGTCGTCATCGCAGTACTTC. The full variable domain, completed using reference TRBV30 and TRBJ2-7, is SQTIHQWPATLVQPVGSPLSLECTVEGTSNPNLYWYRQAAGRGLQLLFYSVGIGQISSEVPQNLSASRPQDRQFILSSKKLLLSDSGFYLCAWSVRRTSGRSSSQYFGPGTRLTVT.

The chain combines TRBV4-3 with TRBJ1-2; 7 bases align to TRBD1. This CDR3 spans 17 amino acids. Trimming at V came to 3 bases and at J to 2 bases, leaving 12 bases not matched to a gene. CDR1 is LGHNA, CDR2 YSLEER, per germline. For the CDR3, the DNA is TGCGCCAGCAGCCATGATTTCACTGGGACAGCAAACTATGGCTACACCTTC. Translating gives CASSHDFTGTANYGYTF.

The V call is TRBV19, the J call TRBJ2-1, with TRBD2 matching 9 bases. The CDR3 contains 21 residues. V gave up 3 bases and J gave up 8 bases; unmatched junction bases: 26. Germline CDR1 and CDR2: LNHDA and SQIVND (reference sequence). The CDR3 here is CASSILRPELAGQGSIYEQFF. For the CDR3, the DNA is TGTGCCAGTAGTATCCTCCGCCCCGAGCTAGCGGGACAAGGTAGTATTTATGAGCAGTTCTTC. Drawing the rest from reference TRBV19 and TRBJ2-1, the complete variable domain is DGGITQSPKYLFRKEGQNVTLSCEQNLNHDAMYWYRQDPGQGLRLIYYSQIVNDFQKGDIAEGYSVSREKKESFPLTVTSAQKNPTAFYLCASSILRPELAGQGSIYEQFFGPGTRLTVL.

V usage is TRBV5-4 and J usage is TRBJ2-7; 13 bases are shared with TRBD2. Per germline, CDR1 SGHNT and CDR2 YYREEE (reference sequence). There are 15 residues in the CDR3. Trimming removed 4 bases from V and 5 bases from J; junction bases left unmatched: 6. CDR3 loop: CASSPRTSGSHEQYF. The CDR3 DNA follows: TGTGCCAGCAGCCCACGGACTAGCGGGAGCCACGAGCAGTACTTC.

This chain links TRBV6-2 or TRBV6-3 with TRBJ2-1; TRBD2 agrees at 7 bases. CDR3 length: 17 residues. CDR1 is MNHEY, CDR2 SVGEGT, per germline. Losses at the gene ends were 5 bases for V and 9 bases for J; bases not matched to a gene: 19. As DNA, the CDR3 is TGTGCCAGCAGTAGGCCCCCTAGCGGACCTTTTACGGGTGAGCAGTTCTTC. This codes for CASSRPPSGPFTGEQFF.

The gene calls are TRBV12-5 and TRBJ2-5; 9 bases are a match to TRBD2. The CDR3 consists of 18 residues. Germline CDR1 reads LGHNT; CDR2 reads FRNRAP. The V segment lost 5 bases and the J segment 2 bases; nucleotides outside the gene matches: 15. In nucleotides, the CDR3 is TGTGCTAGTGGTCCAGGCGAGTTAGCGGGAGAGGAACAAGAGACCCAGTACTTC. Protein product: CASGPGELAGEEQETQYF. The full variable domain, rest sourced from reference TRBV12-5 and TRBJ2-5, is DARVTQTPRHKVTEMGQEVTMRCQPILGHNTVFWYRQTMMQGLELLAYFRNRAPLDDSGMPKDRFSAEMPDATLATLKIQPSEPRDSAVYFCASGPGELAGEEQETQYFGPGTRLLVL.

The gene calls are TRBV15 and TRBJ2-5; D call uncertain. Trimming cost V 3 bases and J 4 bases, with 15 bases left between them. Germline V CDR1 and CDR2: LNHNV, YYDKDF (reference sequence). The CDR3 contains 15 residues. In DNA form, the CDR3 reads TGTGCCACCAGCAGGGAACATGTAAGAGGAGAGACCCAGTACTTC. Translated, it gives CATSREHVRGETQYF.

This sequence joins TRBV19 and TRBJ2-6; TRBD1 matches at 8 bases. V gave up 3 bases and J gave up 3 bases; unmatched junction bases: 1. Germline V gives CDR1 LNHDA, CDR2 SQIVND (reference sequence). CDR3 length equals 15 residues. CDR3 coding DNA: TGTGCCAGTAGTATGACAGGGGATGGGGCCAACGTCCTGACTTTC. Translated, it gives CASSMTGDGANVLTF.

The chain uses TRBV7-9 and TRBJ2-7; perhaps TRBD2 as D (5 bases). The germline V gene has CDR1 SEHNR and CDR2 FQNEAQ (reference sequence). The CDR3 has 14 residues. Deletions cut 2 bases from V and 2 bases from J, with 10 bases between. The CDR3 nucleotides are TGTGCCAGCAGCTTAATGGACTCAGCCTACGAGCAGTACTTC. Protein sequence: CASSLMDSAYEQYF. The entire variable domain, with the rest obtained from reference TRBV7-9 and TRBJ2-7, is as follows: DTGVSQNPRHKITKRGQNVTFRCDPISEHNRLYWYRQTLGQGPEFLTYFQNEAQLEKSRLLSDRFSAERPKGSFSTLEIQRTEQGDSAMYLCASSLMDSAYEQYFGPGTRLTVT.

The chain combines TRBV5-4 with TRBJ2-1, with TRBD1 matching 8 bases. Germline loops: CDR1 SGHNT, CDR2 YYREEE (reference sequence). With 2 bases clipped from V and 7 bases from J, the junction kept 8 bases outside the gene matches. The CDR3 length is 15 residues. In nucleotides, the CDR3 is TGTGCCAGCAGCTTTCCGGACAGGGCCTTGAATGAGCAGTTCTTC. This gives the protein CASSFPDRALNEQFF. Complete variable domain (other parts from reference TRBV5-4 and TRBJ2-1): ETGVTQSPTHLIKTRGQQVTLRCSSQSGHNTVSWYQQALGQGPQFIFQYYREEENGRGNFPPRFSGLQFPNYSSELNVNALELDDSALYLCASSFPDRALNEQFFGPGTRLTVL.

The J gene is TRBJ1-3, the V gene TRBV11-2; D uncertain. Deletions cut 5 bases from V and 0 bases from J, with 23 bases between. Germline V gene data show CDR1 as SGHAT and CDR2 as FQNNGV. The CDR3 is made up of 19 amino acids. CDR3 nucleotide sequence: TGTGCCAGCAGCACCCAACGCATCCCCCCGAGGAGCTCTGGAAACACCATATATTTT. Protein product: CASSTQRIPPRSSGNTIYF.

The chain employs TRBV28 and TRBJ2-7; D perhaps matches TRBD1 (6 bases). V was clipped by 6 bases and J by 6 bases, with 15 bases between them. The CDR3 length is 13 residues. Germline V gene lookup returns CDR1 MDHEN and CDR2 SYDVKM. The CDR3 DNA reads TGTGCCAGCAGATCAGGGGCGGTGGGCGAGCAGTACTTC. It yields the protein CASRSGAVGEQYF.

The genes are TRBV7-9 and TRBJ1-2; 11 bases are a match to TRBD1. After removal of 5 bases from V and 7 bases from J, the junction contained 6 bases not matched to a gene. The CDR3 contains 14 residues. Germline values: CDR1 SEHNR, CDR2 FQNEAQ (reference sequence). CDR3 in DNA: TGTGCCAGCAGCCCTGGACAGGGGGCGGGTGGCTACACCTTC. Protein: CASSPGQGAGGYTF.

The J gene is TRBJ2-1, the V gene TRBV7-6; 7 nucleotides agree with TRBD2. The germline gives CDR1 SGHVS, CDR2 FNYEAQ. The CDR3 has 19 amino acids. After removal of 2 bases from V and 4 bases from J, the junction contained 17 bases not matched to a gene. The CDR3 nucleotides read TGTGCCAGCAGCTTATATGTGAGTGGTGCGGGAGATGGTTACAATGAGCAGTTCTTC. Its translation: CASSLYVSGAGDGYNEQFF. Looking up the rest from reference TRBV7-6 and TRBJ2-1 gives the full variable domain: GAGVSQSPRYKVTKRGQDVALRCDPISGHVSLYWYRQALGQGPEFLTYFNYEAQQDKSGLPNDRFSAERPEGSISTLTIQRTEQRDSAMYRCASSLYVSGAGDGYNEQFFGPGTRLTVL.

The chain uses TRBV28 and TRBJ2-1, with 7 positions matching TRBD2. CDR1 MDHEN and CDR2 SYDVKM come from the germline V gene. With V trimmed by 5 bases and J by 5 bases, 9 bases remained unmatched. This CDR3 region has 15 residues. CDR3 region: CASSPAGRLNNEQFF. The CDR3, as DNA: TGTGCCAGCAGTCCAGCGGGGAGGCTTAACAATGAGCAGTTCTTC.

This chain uses TRBV30 with TRBJ2-1, with 8 bases that match TRBD2. This CDR3 spans 17 amino acids. V lost 3 bases to trimming and J lost 1 base; unmatched junction nucleotides: 11. The germline gives CDR1 GTSNPN, CDR2 SVGIG (reference sequence). This CDR3 reads CAWSSSMTSESYNEQFF. CDR3 nucleotide sequence: TGTGCCTGGAGCTCCTCCATGACTAGCGAGTCCTACAATGAGCAGTTCTTC.

The V and J genes are TRBV30 and TRBJ1-6; perhaps TRBD1 as D (5 bases). The CDR3 runs to 11 residues. The V and J ends lost 1 base and 14 bases respectively, with 9 bases between them. The germline CDR1 and CDR2 sequences are GTSNPN and SVGIG (reference sequence). CDR3 region: CAWSGRGALHF. The CDR3 nucleotides are TGTGCCTGGAGTGGCCGGGGGGCCCTCCACTTT.

This clone occurred once. The chain uses TRBV7-2 and TRBJ2-5, with 10 bases identical to TRBD2. The CDR3 is made up of 17 amino acids. Germline V gene sequence: CDR1 SGHTA, CDR2 FQGNSA. With V trimmed by 1 base and J by 5 bases, 10 bases remained unmatched. The CDR3 nucleotides are TGTGCCAGCAGCTTAGGGGTCTCTAGCGGGAGTTCGGAGACCCAGTACTTC. This sequence encodes CASSLGVSSGSSETQYF.

The rearrangement uses TRBV28 and TRBJ1-2; D remains unclear. Germline assignment: CDR1 MDHEN and CDR2 SYDVKM. The CDR3 has 13 amino acids. V lost 4 bases and J lost 4, with 10 bases in between. The CDR3 loop is CASSWETPYGYTF. CDR3 in DNA: TGTGCCAGCAGTTGGGAGACTCCCTATGGCTACACCTTC.